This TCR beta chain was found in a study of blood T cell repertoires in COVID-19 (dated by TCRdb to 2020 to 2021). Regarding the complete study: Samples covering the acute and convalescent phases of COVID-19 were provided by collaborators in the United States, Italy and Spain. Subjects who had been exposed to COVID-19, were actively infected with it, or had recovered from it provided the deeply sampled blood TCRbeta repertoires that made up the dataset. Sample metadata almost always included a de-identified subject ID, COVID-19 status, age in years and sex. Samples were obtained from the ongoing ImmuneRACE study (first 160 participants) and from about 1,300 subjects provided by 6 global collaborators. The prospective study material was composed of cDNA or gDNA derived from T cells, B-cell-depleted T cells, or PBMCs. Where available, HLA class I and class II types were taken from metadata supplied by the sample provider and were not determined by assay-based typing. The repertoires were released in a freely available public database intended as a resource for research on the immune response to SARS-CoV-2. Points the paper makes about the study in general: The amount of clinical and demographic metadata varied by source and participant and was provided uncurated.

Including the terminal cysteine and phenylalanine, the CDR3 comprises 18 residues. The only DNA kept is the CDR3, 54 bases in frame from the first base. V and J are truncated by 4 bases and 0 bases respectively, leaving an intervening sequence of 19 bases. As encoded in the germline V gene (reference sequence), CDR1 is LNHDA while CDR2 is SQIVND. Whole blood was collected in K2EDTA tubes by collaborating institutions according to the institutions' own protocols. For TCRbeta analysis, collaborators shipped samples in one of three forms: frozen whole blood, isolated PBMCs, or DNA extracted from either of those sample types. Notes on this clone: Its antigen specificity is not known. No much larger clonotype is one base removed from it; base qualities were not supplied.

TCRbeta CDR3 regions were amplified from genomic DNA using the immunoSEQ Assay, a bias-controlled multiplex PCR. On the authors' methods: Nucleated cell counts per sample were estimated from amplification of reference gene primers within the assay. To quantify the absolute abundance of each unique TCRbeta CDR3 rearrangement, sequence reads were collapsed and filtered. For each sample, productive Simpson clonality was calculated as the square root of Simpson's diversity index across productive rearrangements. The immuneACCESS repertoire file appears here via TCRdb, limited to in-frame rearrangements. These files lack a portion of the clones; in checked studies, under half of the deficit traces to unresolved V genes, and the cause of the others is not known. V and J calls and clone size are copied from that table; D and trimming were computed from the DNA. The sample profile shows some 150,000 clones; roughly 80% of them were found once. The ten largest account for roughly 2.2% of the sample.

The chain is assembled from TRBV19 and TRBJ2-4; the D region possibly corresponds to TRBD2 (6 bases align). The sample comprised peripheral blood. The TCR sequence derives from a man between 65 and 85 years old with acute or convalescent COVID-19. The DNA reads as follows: TGTGCCAGTAGTACCTTACCCTCTAGCGTGCTAGCCAAAAACATTCAGTACTTC. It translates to CASSTLPSSVLAKNIQYF.